This entry is about one T cell receptor (beta chain). The PCR used 60 Vbeta and 13 Jbeta primers. The method was immunoSEQ multiplex PCR; TCRdb's version includes in-frame clones alone and lacks a portion of them. Of approximately 210,000 clones detected, over 60% appear once; the ten largest clones hold over 2%. Per the germline V gene, CDR1 is SEHNR and CDR2 is FQNEAQ (reference sequence). The CDR3 length is 15 residues. The V and J ends lost 1 base and 6 bases respectively, with 15 bases between them. The data stem from a study of cytomegalovirus exposure and HLA in healthy donors. Material for sequencing was PBMCs. This receptor was obtained from a young woman in good health and CMV-seropositive. The genes are TRBV7-9 and TRBJ1-1; D unresolved. The CDR3 DNA reads as TGTGCCAGCAGCTTAGACCGCCTAATCGGGGCTGAAGCTTTCTTT. Its protein product is CASSLDRLIGAEAFF.